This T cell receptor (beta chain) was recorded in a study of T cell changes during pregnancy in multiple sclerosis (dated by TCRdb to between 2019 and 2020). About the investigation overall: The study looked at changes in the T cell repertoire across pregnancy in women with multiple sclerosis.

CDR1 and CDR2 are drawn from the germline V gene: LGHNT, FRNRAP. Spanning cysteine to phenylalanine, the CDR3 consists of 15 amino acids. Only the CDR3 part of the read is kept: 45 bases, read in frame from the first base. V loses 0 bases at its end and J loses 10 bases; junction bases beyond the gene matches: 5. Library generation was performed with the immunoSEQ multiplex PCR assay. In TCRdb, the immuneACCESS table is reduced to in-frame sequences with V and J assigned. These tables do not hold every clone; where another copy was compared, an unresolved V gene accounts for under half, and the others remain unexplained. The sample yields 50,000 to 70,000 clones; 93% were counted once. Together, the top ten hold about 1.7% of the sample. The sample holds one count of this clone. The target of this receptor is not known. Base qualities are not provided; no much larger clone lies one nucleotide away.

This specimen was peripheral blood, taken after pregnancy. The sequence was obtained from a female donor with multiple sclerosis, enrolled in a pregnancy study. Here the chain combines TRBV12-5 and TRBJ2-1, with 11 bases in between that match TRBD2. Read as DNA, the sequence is TGTGCTAGTGGTTTGGTCTTAGGGACTAGCGGAGAGCAGTTCTTC. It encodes CASGLVLGTSGEQFF.